The 27 T cell receptor beta chains below all came from one sample that was sequenced in a study of cytomegalovirus exposure and HLA in healthy donors. PCR used 60 Vbeta primers and 13 Jbeta primers. Produced via immunoSEQ multiplex PCR; TCRdb's table is partial and in-frame only. The sample lists about 130,000 clones; more than 15% were seen once. Sequenced sample: PBMCs. Receptors originate from a female donor in good health and CMV-seropositive.

The chain carries TRBV19 and TRBJ2-5, with D possibly matching TRBD2 (6 bases). Germline values: CDR1 LNHDA, CDR2 SQIVND (reference sequence). The CDR3 length is 16 residues. V was trimmed by 1 base and J by 2 bases, leaving 14 bases between them. As DNA, the CDR3 is TGTGCCAGTAGTATAGGGAGGGCCAGGGCTCAAGAGACCCAGTACTTC. It is translated as CASSIGRARAQETQYF.

The chain recombines TRBV20-1 with TRBJ2-5; TRBD2 aligns across 9 bases. This CDR3 has 11 amino acids. The trim removed 6 bases at V and 5 bases at J, leaving 1 base unmatched. In germline, CDR1 is DFQATT, CDR2 SNEGSKA (reference sequence). The DNA for the CDR3 is TGCAGTGCGCGGGGGGGCGAGACCCAGTACTTC. It specifies CSARGGETQYF.

The rearrangement uses TRBV27 and TRBJ2-7, with D possibly matching TRBD2 (5 bases). V gave up 5 bases and J gave up 0 bases, with 14 bases separating them. CDR1 and CDR2 from the germline V gene are MNHEY and SMNVEV (reference sequence). The CDR3 is 15 amino acids. Here the CDR3 reads CASSPHRDSSYEQYF. The CDR3, as DNA: TGTGCCAGCAGTCCCCACCGGGATAGCTCCTACGAGCAGTACTTC.

The chain employs TRBV7-2 and TRBJ1-4; maybe TRBD1 (6 bases). The V end lost 1 base, the J end lost 7 bases, and 13 bases lay between the germline ends. This CDR3 has 15 residues. In germline, CDR1 is SGHTA, CDR2 FQGNSA. CDR3 bases: TGTGCCAGCAGCTTAGGTACAGGGAGCTTTGAAAAACTGTTTTTT. Encoded protein: CASSLGTGSFEKLFF.

The J gene is TRBJ1-5, the V gene TRBV19; tentatively, D is TRBD1 (5 bases). Germline V gene lookup returns CDR1 LNHDA and CDR2 SQIVND (reference sequence). Deletions cut 5 bases from V and 4 bases from J, with 12 bases between. The CDR3 is 14 residues long. Here the CDR3 DNA reads TGTGCCAGTAGTTTCCCGCGGGGGAATCAGCCCCAGCATTTT. Translated: CASSFPRGNQPQHF.

In its sample, this clone was seen a few times. V usage is TRBV5-1 and J usage is TRBJ2-7; 8 bases line up with TRBD1. The length of the CDR3 is 16 residues. Trimming took 2 bases from V and 2 from J; bases not matched to a gene: 9. Germline CDR1 reads SGHRS; CDR2 reads YFSETQ. In DNA, the CDR3 is TGCGCCAGCAGCTTACCAACGGCAGGGGGCGCCTACGAGCAGTACTTC. Its protein product is CASSLPTAGGAYEQYF. Supplemented by reference TRBV5-1 and TRBJ2-7, the full variable domain reads KAGVTQTPRYLIKTRGQQVTLSCSPISGHRSVSWYQQTPGQGLQFLFEYFSETQRNKGNFPGRFSGRQFSNSRSEMNVSTLELGDSALYLCASSLPTAGGAYEQYFGPGTRLTVT.

The gene calls are TRBV10-3 and TRBJ2-2; 8 nucleotides match TRBD2. This CDR3 region has 14 residues. Germline-derived CDR1 and CDR2 are ENHRY and SYGVKD. J gave up 4 bases and V 7 bases, and 5 bases lay outside the gene matches. CDR3 DNA sequence: TGTGCCATCAACATAGCGGGACTCACCGGGGAGCTGTTTTTT. It encodes CAINIAGLTGELFF.

The V call is TRBV9, the J call TRBJ1-1; D might be TRBD1 (5 bases). This CDR3 spans 17 amino acids. CDR1 SGDLS and CDR2 YYNGEE come from the germline V gene. Trimming removed 0 bases at V and 0 bases at J, with 15 bases between. The CDR3 here is CASSVGGGGSMNTEAFF. CDR3 coding DNA: TGTGCCAGCAGCGTAGGGGGGGGTGGCAGCATGAACACTGAAGCTTTCTTT.

There are a few counts of this clone. The junction shows a germline mismatch at one end, possibly a read error. Other DNA variants within this sample encode the same CDR3. The genes are TRBV6-5 and TRBJ2-2, with D possibly matching TRBD2 (5 bases). The CDR3 loop spans 13 amino acids. Germline V CDR1 and CDR2: MNHEY, SVGAGI. The CDR3: CASGARNTGELFF. CDR3 DNA: TGTGCCAGCGGAGCAAGGAACACCGGGGAGCTGTTCTTT.

The chain links TRBV7-6 to TRBJ2-3, with 8 bases matching TRBD2. V shed 0 bases and J 3 bases; nucleotides not matched to a gene: 20. Germline V gene lookup returns CDR1 SGHVS and CDR2 FNYEAQ. This CDR3 contains 21 residues. The CDR3 region is CASSLALSLLLAEGGTDTQYF. CDR3 bases: TGTGCCAGCAGCTTAGCCCTCAGTCTATTACTAGCGGAGGGGGGAACAGATACGCAGTATTTT.

The V gene is TRBV5-1, the J gene TRBJ2-7; 10 bases fit TRBD2. The CDR3 consists of 15 residues. Germline CDR1 SGHRS, CDR2 YFSETQ. J lost 4 bases, V lost 2 bases, and 6 bases had no gene match. The CDR3 loop reads CASSFSGGSPYEQYF. The CDR3 DNA is TGCGCCAGCAGCTTTAGCGGGGGGAGCCCATACGAGCAGTACTTC. Full variable domain (outside the CDR3, taken from reference TRBV5-1 and TRBJ2-7): KAGVTQTPRYLIKTRGQQVTLSCSPISGHRSVSWYQQTPGQGLQFLFEYFSETQRNKGNFPGRFSGRQFSNSRSEMNVSTLELGDSALYLCASSFSGGSPYEQYFGPGTRLTVT.

This clone came up a few times. This chain connects TRBV4-3 to TRBJ2-7, with a tentative D call TRBD2 (5 bases). V was trimmed by 0 bases and J by 0 bases, leaving 9 bases between them. This CDR3 region has 15 residues. Germline assignment: CDR1 LGHNA and CDR2 YSLEER. CDR3 DNA sequence: TGCGCCAGCAGCCAAGAGGCGGGCGCCTCCTACGAGCAGTACTTC. It encodes CASSQEAGASYEQYF.

The rearrangement links TRBV6-5 to TRBJ1-1, with a weak D call TRBD1 (6 bases). Germline-derived CDR1 and CDR2 are MNHEY and SVGAGI. The CDR3 totals 14 residues. Trimming cost V 3 bases and J 6 bases, with 14 bases left between them. The CDR3 spells CASSYQGFEAEAFF. DNA of the CDR3: TGTGCCAGCAGTTATCAGGGGTTTGAGGCTGAAGCTTTCTTT.

The genes are TRBV7-8 and TRBJ2-2; maybe TRBD1 (5 bases). Looked up from germline, CDR1 is SGHVS and CDR2 is FQNEAQ. The CDR3 is 15 amino acids. V lost 2 bases, J lost 7 bases, and 14 bases lay in between. The CDR3 protein is CASSLNFGADGELFF. The CDR3 DNA sequence: TGTGCCAGCAGCTTAAATTTTGGGGCGGACGGGGAGCTGTTTTTT.

DNA of the CDR3: TGCAGCGTGCAAAGGACTAGCGGGGGGCCCATTGAATCAGATACGCAGTATTTT. The encoded protein is CSVQRTSGGPIESDTQYF. The rearrangement links TRBV29-1 to TRBJ2-3; 14 bases agree with TRBD2. V dropped 6 bases and J dropped 4; count of bases not matched to a gene: 15. Germline V gene data show CDR1 as SQVTM and CDR2 as ANQGSEA. CDR3 length: 18 amino acids.

This clone turned up a few times. The chain employs TRBV7-3 and TRBJ2-1, with 9 bases that match TRBD1. CDR1 SGHTA and CDR2 FQGTGA come from the germline V gene. V was clipped by 2 bases and J by 9 bases; unmatched bases: 5. The CDR3 has 14 residues. The CDR3, as DNA: TGTGCCAGCAGCTTATGGACAGGGGATCGTGAGCAGTTCTTC. Protein product: CASSLWTGDREQFF.

This clone was counted between two and nine times. The J gene is TRBJ2-1, the V gene TRBV5-1; possible D gene TRBD2, 5 bases. Trimming removed 0 bases at V and 3 bases at J, with 7 bases between. The CDR3 spans 14 residues. Per the germline V gene, CDR1 is SGHRS and CDR2 is YFSETQ. This CDR3 is CASSLVRGYNEQFF. DNA for the CDR3: TGCGCCAGCAGCTTGGTACGGGGCTACAATGAGCAGTTCTTC.

The gene calls are TRBV30 and TRBJ1-2, with TRBD1 matching 7 bases. Per germline, CDR1 GTSNPN and CDR2 SVGIG (reference sequence). V lost 5 bases to trimming and J lost 4 bases; unmatched junction nucleotides: 10. This CDR3 spans 14 amino acids. Here the CDR3 DNA reads TGTGCCTGGGGACAGGAAAACTCGGCCTATGGCTACACCTTC. It translates to CAWGQENSAYGYTF.

The chain is built from TRBV5-1 and TRBJ2-7; 11 bases fit TRBD1. The CDR3 runs 15 residues. Germline loops: CDR1 SGHRS, CDR2 YFSETQ. V lost 0 bases and J lost 5; bases outside the gene matches: 4. For the CDR3, the DNA is TGCGCCAGCAGCTTGGACGGACAGGGGGCGAACGAGCAGTACTTC. It is translated as CASSLDGQGANEQYF.

The rearrangement joins TRBV6-1 to TRBJ2-3, with TRBD1 identical over 7 bases. From germline, CDR1 is MNHNS and CDR2 SASEGT. This CDR3 spans 15 amino acids. V trimming: 1 base; J trimming: 4 bases; junction bases outside the gene matches: 5. The CDR3 loop is CASSEGFQGADTQYF. The DNA of the CDR3 is TGTGCCAGCAGTGAAGGTTTCCAGGGGGCAGATACGCAGTATTTT.

This chain connects TRBV30 to TRBJ2-5; tentatively, D is TRBD2 (6 bases). CDR1 GTSNPN and CDR2 SVGIG come from the germline V gene (reference sequence). The CDR3 spans 17 residues. Trimming left V 0 bases short and J 1 base short, with 18 bases between. The CDR3 here is CAWSVAGAGTSQETQYF. Here the CDR3 DNA reads TGTGCCTGGAGTGTAGCCGGCGCGGGGACCAGCCAAGAGACCCAGTACTTC.

With respect to this clone: Other DNA sequences within the sample encode an identical CDR3. The chain recombines TRBV4-2 with TRBJ1-3; D unclear. The CDR3 has 15 amino acids. Trimming stripped 2 bases from V and 1 base from J, with 9 bases between. Germline V gene data show CDR1 as LGHNA and CDR2 as YNFKEQ. CDR3 sequence: CASSQRQVSGNTIYF. The DNA for the CDR3 is TGTGCCAGCAGCCAAAGGCAGGTGTCTGGAAACACCATATATTTT.

The rearrangement joins TRBV28 to TRBJ2-7, with D maybe TRBD1 (5 bases). The V gene's germline CDR1 is MDHEN and CDR2 SYDVKM. The ends were cut back, 2 bases at V and 2 bases at J, with 13 bases in the middle. This CDR3 spans 15 amino acids. The CDR3 sequence: CASSLGEGAAYEQYF. CDR3 coding DNA: TGTGCCAGCAGTTTAGGCGAAGGGGCCGCCTACGAGCAGTACTTC.

This clone has more than one count but fewer than ten. This chain joins TRBV5-5 and TRBJ1-4, with 10 bases fitting TRBD1. This CDR3 comprises 16 residues. V lost 6 bases, J lost 7 bases, and 12 bases stayed unmatched. The germline V gene encodes CDR1 SGHKS and CDR2 YYEKEE (reference sequence). CDR3: CASTFGDRGSFEKLFF. CDR3 bases: TGTGCCAGCACCTTCGGGGACAGGGGATCTTTTGAAAAACTGTTTTTT.

This clone appeared a few times. This rearrangement joins TRBV25-1 to TRBJ2-1, with 11 bases aligning to TRBD2. The CDR3 loop spans 17 amino acids. The trim removed 3 bases at V and 3 bases at J, leaving 7 bases unmatched. Germline loops: CDR1 MGHDK, CDR2 SYGVNS. Written as DNA, the CDR3 is TGTGCCAGCAGTGACCAATCAACTAGCGGGAGCTACAATGAGCAGTTCTTC. As protein: CASSDQSTSGSYNEQFF.

The chain links TRBV10-2 to TRBJ1-2, with D unresolved. Germline V gene sequence: CDR1 WSHSY, CDR2 SAAADI. V lost 0 bases to trimming and J lost 5 bases, with 13 bases between them. CDR3 length: 15 amino acids. The CDR3 reads CASSESKWPQYGYTF. CDR3 nucleotides: TGCGCCAGCAGTGAGTCGAAGTGGCCCCAATATGGCTACACCTTC.

The chain is built from TRBV2 and TRBJ2-7, with TRBD1 as a possible D gene (6 bases). Trimming removed 5 bases at V and 6 bases at J, with 11 bases between. Germline CDR1 is SNHLY and CDR2 is FYNNEI. The CDR3 loop spans 12 amino acids. For the CDR3, the DNA is TGTGCCAGCAGTTTCAGGGGCAGCGAGCAGTACTTC. Residues: CASSFRGSEQYF.